Listed below are T cell receptor beta chains from one sample, sequenced in a study of technical replicates of blood from a handful of donors. Clones were sequenced by immunoSEQ multiplex PCR, and TCRdb holds only the in-frame ones, with some missing. The sample gives about 90,000 clones, around 94% of which show up once; 0.25% is in the top ten. The sample consisted of T cells isolated from PBMCs. These TCRs come from a human donor in good health. The CDR3 runs from the conserved cysteine through the conserved F or W. D genes are given only for firm matches. The size field is filled for only some rows; it gives once, few, many or a size class.

d_call	v_call	clone_size	j_call	cdr3_length	cdr3_aa	cdr3_nt
NA	TRBV7-2	NA	TRBJ1-4	15	CASSLGQGKGEKLFF	TGTGCCAGCAGCTTAGGTCAGGGGAAGGGTGAAAAACTGTTTTTT
NA	TRBV6-5	NA	TRBJ2-1	15	CASRPYRLSYNEQFF	TGTGCCAGCAGACCCTACAGGCTCTCCTACAATGAGCAGTTCTTC
TRBD2	TRBV5-6	NA	TRBJ2-5	17	CASSFPRLAGGLETQYF	TGTGCCAGCAGTTTTCCGAGACTAGCGGGAGGTCTAGAGACCCAGTACTTC
NA	TRBV7-8	NA	TRBJ2-1	16	CASSSGTRSSYNEQFF	TGTGCCAGCAGCTCCGGGACTCGGAGCTCCTACAATGAGCAGTTCTTC
NA	TRBV5-1	NA	TRBJ2-7	13	CASSLETPDPQYF	TGCGCCAGCAGCTTGGAGACTCCCGATCCGCAGTACTTC
TRBD1	TRBV5-1	NA	TRBJ1-2	15	CASSLSLGGGDGYTF	TGCGCCAGCAGCTTGAGTCTTGGAGGGGGCGATGGCTACACCTTC
NA	TRBV7-9	few	TRBJ1-2	15	CASSPPGLSSYGYTF	TGTGCCAGCAGCCCCCCGGGTTTGAGCAGCTATGGCTACACCTTC
NA	TRBV19	NA	TRBJ2-3	14	CATKTAPSTDTQYF	TGTGCCACTAAGACAGCGCCTAGCACAGATACGCAGTATTTT
TRBD2	TRBV29-1	NA	TRBJ2-1	14	CSVASSGGYNEQFF	TGCAGCGTTGCATCTAGCGGGGGGTACAATGAGCAGTTCTTC
NA	TRBV5-8	once	TRBJ1-4	15	CASSLEGRVVEKLFF	TGTGCCAGCAGCCTGGAGGGCAGGGTGGTAGAAAAACTGTTTTTT
NA	TRBV2	NA	TRBJ1-2	14	CASSSGGTNYGYTF	TGTGCCAGCAGTTCCGGGGGGACTAACTATGGCTACACCTTC
TRBD1	TRBV10-3	NA	TRBJ2-3	13	CAIGAGGADTQYF	TGTGCCATCGGGGCAGGGGGAGCAGATACGCAGTATTTT
NA	TRBV11-2	once	TRBJ2-3	18	CASSLVRRRSGRPNTQYF	TGTGCCAGCAGCTTAGTACGTCGTAGGAGCGGTCGCCCGAATACGCAGTATTTT
NA	TRBV11-2	NA	TRBJ1-1	15	CASSFTQGMNTEAFF	TGTGCCAGCAGCTTTACACAGGGTATGAACACTGAAGCTTTCTTT
TRBD1	TRBV7-9	NA	TRBJ2-1	14	CASSPRQGYDEQFF	TGTGCCAGCAGCCCGAGACAGGGGTACGATGAGCAGTTCTTC
TRBD1	TRBV9	NA	TRBJ1-6	15	CASSPRTGPNSPLHF	TGTGCCAGCAGCCCCCGGACAGGTCCCAATTCACCCCTCCACTTT
TRBD1	TRBV19	NA	TRBJ2-7	15	CASSIWDRAPSEQYF	TGTGCCAGTAGTATTTGGGACAGGGCCCCATCCGAGCAGTACTTC
TRBD2	TRBV10-3	NA	TRBJ2-7	15	CAISEQAGGVYEQYF	TGTGCCATCAGTGAGCAAGCGGGAGGGGTTTACGAGCAGTACTTC
TRBD1	TRBV7-9	NA	TRBJ1-1	15	CASSLGQVKHTEAFF	TGTGCCAGCAGCTTGGGACAGGTAAAACACACTGAAGCTTTCTTT
NA	TRBV7-8	once	TRBJ1-2	16	CASRGGLDAEVSGYTF	TGTGCCAGCAGGGGGGGGCTCGACGCTGAGGTGAGCGGCTACACCTTC
NA	TRBV6-5	NA	TRBJ1-2	14	CASSQNTVNYGYTF	TGTGCCAGCAGCCAGAATACCGTAAACTATGGCTACACCTTC
TRBD2	TRBV11-2	NA	TRBJ2-7	15	CASSLTSGRAYEQYF	TGTGCCAGCAGCTTAACTAGCGGGAGGGCCTACGAGCAGTACTTC
TRBD2	TRBV25-1	once	TRBJ2-1	16	CASSAPGLAGDNEQFF	TGTGCCAGCAGTGCCCCTGGACTAGCGGGAGACAATGAGCAGTTCTTC
TRBD1	TRBV7-9	NA	TRBJ1-6	18	CASSYPGDREKIRTPLHF	TGTGCCAGCAGCTACCCTGGGGACAGGGAGAAAATACGTACACCCCTCCACTTT
TRBD2	TRBV12-5	NA	TRBJ2-7	17	CASGPGLAGGISYEQYF	TGTGCTAGTGGTCCGGGACTAGCGGGGGGTATCTCCTACGAGCAGTACTTC
NA	TRBV14	NA	TRBJ1-1	15	CASSPIDSMNTEAFF	TGTGCCAGCAGCCCGATCGACAGCATGAACACTGAAGCTTTCTTT
NA	TRBV2	NA	TRBJ1-5	13	CASSNRDVQPQHF	TGTGCCAGCAGCAACAGGGATGTGCAGCCCCAGCATTTT
NA	TRBV27	NA	TRBJ2-7	13	CASSFRGGEEQYF	TGTGCCAGCAGTTTTCGAGGAGGAGAGGAGCAGTACTTC
TRBD1	TRBV15	NA	TRBJ2-7	16	CATSGQFGTGTYEQYF	TGTGCCACCAGCGGTCAATTCGGGACAGGGACCTACGAGCAGTACTTC
NA	TRBV7-9	NA	TRBJ2-7	14	CASSFGGLPYEQYF	TGTGCCAGCAGCTTCGGAGGCTTACCCTACGAGCAGTACTTC
TRBD2	TRBV7-9	NA	TRBJ2-3	17	CASSRSRSGSYTDTQYF	TGTGCCAGCAGCCGTTCGAGAAGCGGGAGTTACACAGATACGCAGTATTTT
TRBD2	TRBV5-8	NA	TRBJ2-3	14	CASNQLAGTDTQYF	TGTGCCAGCAACCAACTAGCGGGAACAGATACGCAGTATTTT
NA	TRBV12-5	NA	TRBJ1-3	13	CASAYSGSNTIYF	TGTGCTAGTGCCTATAGCGGCTCAAACACCATATATTTT
TRBD2	TRBV27	NA	TRBJ2-3	16	CASSLSSSGGLDTQYF	TGTGCCAGCAGTTTATCGTCTTCGGGGGGGCTCGATACGCAGTATTTT
TRBD1	TRBV10-1	once	TRBJ1-1	17	CASSEPDRGPPNTEAFF	TGCGCCAGCAGTGAGCCTGACAGGGGACCCCCGAACACTGAAGCTTTCTTT
NA	TRBV7-9	NA	TRBJ1-3	13	CASSPGPVNTIYF	TGTGCCAGCAGCCCAGGCCCCGTGAACACCATATATTTT
NA	TRBV5-4	once	TRBJ2-7	13	CASTVGGSYEQYF	TGTGCCAGCACCGTGGGGGGCTCCTACGAGCAGTACTTC
NA	TRBV9	NA	TRBJ1-1	12	CASSGIQAEAFF	TGTGCCAGCAGCGGGATCCAGGCTGAAGCTTTCTTT
NA	TRBV11-2	NA	TRBJ2-1	13	CASSLEVASEQFF	TGTGCCAGCAGCTTAGAGGTAGCGTCTGAGCAGTTCTTC
TRBD1	TRBV7-9	NA	TRBJ1-2	13	CASSRDRGGGYTF	TGTGCCAGCAGCCGTGACAGGGGGGGCGGCTACACCTTC
TRBD2	TRBV14	NA	TRBJ2-7	14	CASSQSAGGYEQYF	TGTGCCAGCAGCCAATCAGCGGGGGGATACGAGCAGTACTTC
NA	TRBV28	NA	TRBJ2-4	15	CASSLRRLWGHIQYF	TGTGCCAGCAGTTTAAGACGTCTGTGGGGCCACATTCAGTACTTC
TRBD2	TRBV28	NA	TRBJ2-1	15	CASSFGTSGYNEQFF	TGTGCCAGCAGTTTCGGGACTAGCGGTTACAATGAGCAGTTCTTC
NA	TRBV10-2	NA	TRBJ2-3	17	CASSEYPPRPIGDTQYF	TGCGCCAGCAGTGAGTATCCCCCGAGGCCCATCGGAGATACGCAGTATTTT
TRBD2	TRBV15	once	TRBJ2-1	14	CATSLAGGPNEQFF	TGTGCCACCAGCCTAGCGGGGGGGCCTAATGAGCAGTTCTTC
NA	TRBV6-5	NA	TRBJ1-2	12	CASSRSNYGYTF	TGTGCCAGCAGCCGTTCTAACTATGGCTACACCTTC
TRBD2	TRBV27	NA	TRBJ2-3	15	CASSLDGLVADTQYF	TGTGCCAGCAGTTTAGATGGACTAGTAGCAGATACGCAGTATTTT
NA	TRBV9	NA	TRBJ1-2	12	CASSVQGYGYTF	TGTGCCAGCAGCGTACAGGGGTATGGCTACACCTTC
NA	TRBV5-1	NA	TRBJ1-4	14	CASSLVVEGEKLFF	TGCGCCAGCAGCTTGGTGGTAGAGGGTGAAAAACTGTTTTTT
TRBD1	TRBV7-9	NA	TRBJ2-7	16	CASSLGGQASSYEQYF	TGTGCCAGCAGCTTAGGAGGACAGGCGAGCTCCTACGAGCAGTACTTC
TRBD2	TRBV10-3	NA	TRBJ2-2	15	CAIRGTSGMSGELFF	TGTGCCATCCGAGGGACTAGCGGGATGTCCGGGGAGCTGTTTTTT
NA	TRBV2	once	TRBJ2-2	17	CASKNWGAGGNTGELFF	TGTGCCAGCAAAAACTGGGGGGCAGGGGGGAACACCGGGGAGCTGTTTTTT
TRBD1	TRBV18	NA	TRBJ1-5	16	CASSPPHDRGYQPQHF	TGTGCCAGCTCACCACCTCATGACAGGGGATATCAGCCCCAGCATTTT
NA	TRBV28	NA	TRBJ2-2	15	CASSAVRWSTGELFF	TGTGCCAGCAGTGCCGTTCGATGGAGCACCGGGGAGCTGTTTTTT